This TCR beta chain derives from a study of CDR3 diversity in severe acne. TCRdb processed the PCR reads anew with MiXCR; each CDR3 protein has one entry. The repertoire holds tens of thousands of distinct CDR3 sequences, with approximately 49% as singletons. This clonotype has at least ten counts. Sequenced input: blood. The sequence derives from a male donor with severe acne vulgaris.

The CDR3 spells CAETRPRTSGRGTDTQYF. In DNA form, the CDR3 reads TGTGCCGAAACAAGGCCCCGGACTAGCGGGAGAGGCACAGATACGCAGTATTTT. The rearrangement joins TRBV7-3 to TRBJ2-3, with 13 bases identical to TRBD2. In germline, CDR1 is SGHTA, CDR2 FQGTGA. CDR3 length: 18 residues. After removal of 11 bases from V and 1 base from J, the junction contained 15 bases not matched to a gene. The full variable domain, in which reference TRBV7-3 and TRBJ2-3 provide the parts outside the CDR3, is GAGVSQTPSNKVTEKGKYVELRCDPISGHTALYWYRQSLGQGPEFLIYFQGTGAADDSGLPNDRFFAVRPEGSVSTLKIQRTERGDSAVYLCAETRPRTSGRGTDTQYFGPGTRLTVL.